The T cell receptor beta chain described here comes from a study of T cell repertoires in ileal Crohn's disease. The wider study: Surgery for a complication: stricturing in approximately 60%, penetrating in about 39%.

The time point denotes: neoterminal ileum biopsy at postoperative endoscopy, about 6 months after surgery. The study's findings and limits: Clonal expansions were more frequent in active smokers than non-smokers at surgery. Clonality above 26.8% at surgery always came with endoscopic recurrence.

TCRdb's copy holds only in-frame clones and misses some; the assay was immunoSEQ multiplex PCR. The table includes about 62,000 clones, about 89% detected once. V shed 0 bases and J shed 2 bases, with 24 bases lying between them. Germline CDR1 reads SGHDN; CDR2 reads FVKESK. This CDR3 is built from 20 residues. Regarding this clone: Antigen specificity is unknown.

This receptor was obtained from an adult with Crohn's disease. The sample taken for sequencing was ileal tissue. The chain uses TRBV14 and TRBJ2-3, with D possibly matching TRBD2 (7 bases). The CDR3 nucleotides read TGTGCCAGCAGCCAAGATGTTTTTATGGGGGGGGCCTTCGACACAGATACGCAGTATTTT. It is translated as CASSQDVFMGGAFDTDTQYF.